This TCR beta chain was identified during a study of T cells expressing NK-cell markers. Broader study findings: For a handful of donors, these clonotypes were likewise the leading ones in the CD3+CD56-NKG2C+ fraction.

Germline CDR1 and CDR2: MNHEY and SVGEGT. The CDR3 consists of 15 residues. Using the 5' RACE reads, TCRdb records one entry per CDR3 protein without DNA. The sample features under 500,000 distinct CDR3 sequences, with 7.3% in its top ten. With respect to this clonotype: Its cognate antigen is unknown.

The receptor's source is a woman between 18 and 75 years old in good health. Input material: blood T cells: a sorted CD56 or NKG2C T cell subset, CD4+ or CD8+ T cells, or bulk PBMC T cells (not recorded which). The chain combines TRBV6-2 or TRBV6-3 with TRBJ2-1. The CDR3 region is CASSYAGVSYNEQFF.